Each of the 17 T cell receptor beta chains below was sequenced from the same sample in a study of blood T cell repertoires in COVID-19. Data came from immunoSEQ multiplex PCR; TCRdb stores just in-frame clones and leaves some out. This sample yields about 300,000 clones, of which more than 70% are seen a single time; 1.5% to 2% belongs to the top ten. Material for sequencing was peripheral blood. The receptors stem from a woman aged 50 to 60 with acute or convalescent COVID-19.

The chain has TRBV27 and TRBJ2-5; TRBD2 matches at 7 bases. CDR3 size: 16 residues. Per germline, CDR1 MNHEY and CDR2 SMNVEV (reference sequence). The trim removed 6 bases at V and 1 base at J, leaving 11 bases unmatched. As DNA, the CDR3 is TGTGCCAGCAGGGAGGGGAGCGGGATTTTCCAAGAGACCCAGTACTTC. It specifies CASREGSGIFQETQYF.

The V call is TRBV28, the J call TRBJ2-5; TRBD1 aligns across 8 bases. Per the germline V gene, CDR1 is MDHEN and CDR2 is SYDVKM. The CDR3 is 16 amino acids. J was trimmed by 4 bases and V by 3 bases; bases with no gene match: 10. In DNA, the CDR3 is TGTGCCAGCAGTTTTTCACACAGGACAGGGCGAGAGACCCAGTACTTC. Translation: CASSFSHRTGRETQYF. Looking up the rest from reference TRBV28 and TRBJ2-5 gives the full variable domain: DVKVTQSSRYLVKRTGEKVFLECVQDMDHENMFWYRQDPGLGLRLIYFSYDVKMKEKGDIPEGYSVSREKKERFSLILESASTNQTSMYLCASSFSHRTGRETQYFGPGTRLLVL.

In DNA, the CDR3 is TGCAGCGTTGAAGGGACATACAATGAGCAGTTCTTC. Protein sequence: CSVEGTYNEQFF. The rearrangement links TRBV29-1 to TRBJ2-1; perhaps TRBD1 as D (5 bases). V was shortened by 1 base and J by 4 bases, with 5 bases between the two germline ends. The length of the CDR3 is 12 residues. The germline V gene encodes CDR1 SQVTM and CDR2 ANQGSEA.

This sequence joins TRBV27 and TRBJ1-1, with D possibly being TRBD1 (6 bases). The CDR3 length is 14 residues. Deletions cut 2 bases from V and 5 bases from J, with 12 bases between. CDR1 and CDR2 from the germline V gene are MNHEY and SMNVEV (reference sequence). CDR3 coding DNA: TGTGCCAGCAGTTTAGCCATAAGGGGGACTGAAGCTTTCTTT. Its translation: CASSLAIRGTEAFF.

This rearrangement joins TRBV3-1 (or the pseudogene TRBV3-2) to TRBJ1-1; D is unresolved. Germline V lookup: CDR1 LGHDT, CDR2 YNNKEL (reference sequence). There are 14 residues in the CDR3. Trimming removed 2 bases from V and 4 bases from J, with 11 bases in between. The DNA for the CDR3 is TGTGCCAGCAGCCAATCCGGTTTTTTCACTGAAGCTTTCTTT. Amino acids: CASSQSGFFTEAFF.

CDR3 DNA: TGTGCCAGCAGTTCTCAGGGGGGGAACACTGAAGCTTTCTTT. Protein: CASSSQGGNTEAFF. The V gene is TRBV2, the J gene TRBJ1-1; 7 bases map to TRBD1. The CDR3 totals 14 residues. CDR1 and CDR2 (germline): SNHLY, FYNNEI. The ends lost 5 bases at V and 1 base at J; junction bases unmatched: 4.

The chain combines TRBV9 with TRBJ2-1; possibly TRBD2 for D (6 bases). This CDR3 has 15 amino acids. The germline CDR1 and CDR2 sequences are SGDLS and YYNGEE. V lost 4 bases, J lost 0 bases, and 11 bases lay in between. The CDR3 DNA reads as TGTGCCAGCAGCCCGCGGAGGGGCTCCTACAATGAGCAGTTCTTC. It is translated as CASSPRRGSYNEQFF.

This CDR3 is CASEPLEFSGSPYEQYF. The DNA for the CDR3 is TGCGCCAGCGAACCCCTGGAATTTAGCGGGAGCCCCTACGAGCAGTACTTC. This chain joins TRBV5-1 and TRBJ2-7; 9 bases align to TRBD2. The CDR3 runs to 17 residues. In germline, CDR1 is SGHRS, CDR2 YFSETQ. Trimming at V came to 7 bases and at J to 2 bases, leaving 16 bases not matched to a gene.

This clone was seen once. This chain uses TRBV5-4 with TRBJ2-3; tentative D call: TRBD2 (5 bases). Germline V CDR1 and CDR2: SGHNT, YYREEE (reference sequence). CDR3 length: 15 amino acids. The V end lost 5 bases, the J end lost 0 bases, and 13 bases lay between the germline ends. The DNA for the CDR3 is TGTGCCAGCAGTCCCGTGAGGGCTAGCACAGATACGCAGTATTTT. This encodes CASSPVRASTDTQYF.

This chain uses TRBV4-1 with TRBJ1-2; D is unresolved. The CDR3 runs to 18 residues. Trimming cost V 1 base and J 7 bases, with 25 bases left between them. The V gene's germline CDR1 is MGHRA and CDR2 YSYEKL. The CDR3 reads CASSQALGRPTGSSGYTF. The CDR3 DNA reads TGCGCCAGCAGCCAAGCGCTAGGCAGACCGACGGGATCGAGTGGCTACACCTTC.

The chain recombines TRBV11-3 with TRBJ2-2; D uncertain. The CDR3 is 16 amino acids. Deletions cut 0 bases from V and 0 bases from J, with 8 bases between. Germline loops: CDR1 SGHNT, CDR2 YENEEA. CDR3: CASSLDRLANTGELFF. CDR3 nucleotide sequence: TGTGCCAGCAGCTTAGATCGGCTAGCGAACACCGGGGAGCTGTTTTTT.

This clone was counted a few times. This rearrangement joins TRBV2 to TRBJ1-6, with 7 bases aligning to TRBD1. The CDR3 covers 13 residues. Unmatched junction bases numbered 5, after V lost 8 bases and J lost 7 bases. CDR1 SNHLY and CDR2 FYNNEI come from the germline V gene. The CDR3 DNA reads as TGTGCCAGCCCCCGGGACAGAAATTCACCCCTCCACTTT. Encoded protein: CASPRDRNSPLHF.

The rearrangement joins TRBV7-8 to TRBJ2-7; 10 bases agree with TRBD1. CDR3 length: 14 amino acids. CDR1 is SGHVS, CDR2 FQNEAQ, per germline. V lost 5 bases, J lost 3 bases, and 4 bases stayed unmatched. Here the CDR3 reads CASSVDRGHYEQYF. The CDR3 coding sequence is TGTGCCAGCAGCGTCGACAGGGGGCACTACGAGCAGTACTTC.

To note about this clone: Other DNA sequences in the same sample also yield this CDR3. The chain joins TRBV24-1 to TRBJ2-3, with D possibly TRBD1 on 5 matching bases. CDR3 length equals 13 residues. The V end lost 5 bases, the J end lost 3 bases, and 8 bases lay between the germline ends. In germline, CDR1 is KGHDR, CDR2 SFDVKD. The CDR3 bases are TGTGCCACCAGTGGTCAGGGAACAGATACGCAGTATTTT. It is translated as CATSGQGTDTQYF.

V is TRBV7-6 and J is TRBJ2-5; 7 nucleotides agree with TRBD1. The CDR3 loop spans 15 amino acids. V trimming: 5 bases; J trimming: 0 bases; junction bases outside the gene matches: 6. Per germline, CDR1 SGHVS and CDR2 FNYEAQ. The CDR3 protein is CASSPTRGNQETQYF. The CDR3 region has the DNA TGTGCCAGCAGCCCTACCAGGGGGAACCAAGAGACCCAGTACTTC.

V usage is TRBV5-1 and J usage is TRBJ2-7; D gene uncertain. V lost 1 base to trimming and J lost 5 bases, with 7 bases between them. The length of the CDR3 is 12 residues. CDR1 is SGHRS, CDR2 YFSETQ, per germline. The CDR3 is CASSLRRDEQYF. In nucleotides, the CDR3 is TGCGCCAGCAGCTTGCGGAGAGACGAGCAGTACTTC.

CDR3: CASRMTGMYTEAFF. CDR3 bases: TGTGCCAGCAGGATGACAGGGATGTACACTGAAGCTTTCTTT. The chain carries TRBV6-4 and TRBJ1-1; 7 positions agree with TRBD1. This CDR3 spans 14 amino acids. J was trimmed by 3 bases and V by 6 bases; bases with no gene match: 7. CDR1 MRHNA and CDR2 SNTAGT come from the germline V gene.